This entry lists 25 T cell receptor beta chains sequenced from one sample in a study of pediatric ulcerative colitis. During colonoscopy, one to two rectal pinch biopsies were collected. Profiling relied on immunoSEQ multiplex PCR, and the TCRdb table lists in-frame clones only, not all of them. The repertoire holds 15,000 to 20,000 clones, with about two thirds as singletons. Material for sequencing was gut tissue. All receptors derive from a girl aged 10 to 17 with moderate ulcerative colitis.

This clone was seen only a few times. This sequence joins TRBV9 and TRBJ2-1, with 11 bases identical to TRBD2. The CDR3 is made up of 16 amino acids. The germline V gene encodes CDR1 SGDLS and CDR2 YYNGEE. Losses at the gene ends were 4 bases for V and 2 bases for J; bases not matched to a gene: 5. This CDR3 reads CASSPRSGGAYNEQFF. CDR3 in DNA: TGTGCCAGCAGCCCGCGTAGCGGGGGGGCCTACAATGAGCAGTTCTTC. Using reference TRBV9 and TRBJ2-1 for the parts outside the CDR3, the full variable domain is DSGVTQTPKHLITATGQRVTLRCSPRSGDLSVYWYQQSLDQGLQFLIQYYNGEERAKGNILERFSAQQFPDLHSELNLSSLELGDSALYFCASSPRSGGAYNEQFFGPGTRLTVL.

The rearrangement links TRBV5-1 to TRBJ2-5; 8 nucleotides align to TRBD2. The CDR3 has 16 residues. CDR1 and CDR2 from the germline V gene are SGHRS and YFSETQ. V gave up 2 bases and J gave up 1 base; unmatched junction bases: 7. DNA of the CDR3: TGCGCCAGCAGCTTCCAAGCGGGAGCCCGCCAAGAGACCCAGTACTTC. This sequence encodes CASSFQAGARQETQYF.

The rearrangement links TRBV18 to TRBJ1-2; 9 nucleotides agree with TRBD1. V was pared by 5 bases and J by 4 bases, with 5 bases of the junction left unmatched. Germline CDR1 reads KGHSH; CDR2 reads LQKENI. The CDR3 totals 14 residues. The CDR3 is CASSGGQGSYGYTF. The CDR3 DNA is TGTGCCAGCTCAGGCGGACAGGGGTCCTATGGCTACACCTTC.

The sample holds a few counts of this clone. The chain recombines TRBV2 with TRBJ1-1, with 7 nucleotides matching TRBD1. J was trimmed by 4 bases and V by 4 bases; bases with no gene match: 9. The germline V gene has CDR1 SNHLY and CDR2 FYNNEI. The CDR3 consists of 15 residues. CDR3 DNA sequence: TGTGCCAGCAGTGCGTTAGGACAGGTCGGCACTGAAGCTTTCTTT. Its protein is CASSALGQVGTEAFF.

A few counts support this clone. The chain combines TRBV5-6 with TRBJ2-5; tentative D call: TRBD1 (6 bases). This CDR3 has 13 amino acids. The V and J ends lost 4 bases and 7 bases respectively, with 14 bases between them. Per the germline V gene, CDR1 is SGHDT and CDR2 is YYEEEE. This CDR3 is CASSNTGSGTQYF. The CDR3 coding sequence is TGTGCCAGCAGCAACACAGGGTCGGGGACCCAGTACTTC.

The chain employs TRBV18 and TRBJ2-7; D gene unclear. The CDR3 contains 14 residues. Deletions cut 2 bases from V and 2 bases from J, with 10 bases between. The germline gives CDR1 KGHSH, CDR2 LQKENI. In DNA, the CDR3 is TGTGCCAGCTCACCAGTTTCGTTAACCTACGAGCAGTACTTC. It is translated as CASSPVSLTYEQYF.

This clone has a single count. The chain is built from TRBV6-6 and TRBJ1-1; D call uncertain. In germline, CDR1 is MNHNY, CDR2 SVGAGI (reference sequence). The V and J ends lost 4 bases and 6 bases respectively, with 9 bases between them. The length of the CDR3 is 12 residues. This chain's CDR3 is CASSLAGAEAFF. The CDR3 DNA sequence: TGTGCCAGCAGTTTAGCGGGCGCTGAAGCTTTCTTT.

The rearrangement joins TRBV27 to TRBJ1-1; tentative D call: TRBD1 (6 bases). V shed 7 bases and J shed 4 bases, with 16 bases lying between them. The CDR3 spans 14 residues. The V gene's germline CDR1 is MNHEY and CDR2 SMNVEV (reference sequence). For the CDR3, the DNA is TGTGCCAGCATTGCTCGGGGGGGGCTCACTGAAGCTTTCTTT. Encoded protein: CASIARGGLTEAFF.

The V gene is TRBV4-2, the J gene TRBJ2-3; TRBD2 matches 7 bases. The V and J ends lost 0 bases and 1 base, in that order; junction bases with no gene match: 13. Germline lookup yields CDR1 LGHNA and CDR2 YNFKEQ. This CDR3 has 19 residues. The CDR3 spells CASSQEATAGTTRTDTQYF. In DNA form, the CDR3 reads TGTGCCAGCAGCCAAGAGGCCACCGCCGGGACTACCCGCACAGATACGCAGTATTTT.

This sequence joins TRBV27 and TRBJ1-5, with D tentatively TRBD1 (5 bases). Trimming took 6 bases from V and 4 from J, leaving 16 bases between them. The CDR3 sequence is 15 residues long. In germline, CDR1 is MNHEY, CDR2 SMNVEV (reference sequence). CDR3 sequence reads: CASSLEGLRNQPQHF. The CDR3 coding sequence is TGTGCCAGCAGCCTCGAGGGGTTACGAAATCAGCCCCAGCATTTT.

CDR3: CASYGVYEQYF. The CDR3 DNA follows: TGTGCCAGCTACGGGGTCTACGAGCAGTACTTC. The chain carries TRBV28 and TRBJ2-7, with D possibly TRBD2 on 5 matching bases. CDR3 length: 11 amino acids. The V gene's germline CDR1 is MDHEN and CDR2 SYDVKM. Trimming shortened V by 8 bases and J by 3 bases, and 8 bases separated the two germline ends.

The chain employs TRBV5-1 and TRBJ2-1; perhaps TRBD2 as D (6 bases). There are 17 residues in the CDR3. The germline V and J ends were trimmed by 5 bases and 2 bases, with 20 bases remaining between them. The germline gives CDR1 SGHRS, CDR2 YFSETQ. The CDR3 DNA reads TGCGCCAGCAGAGGACTGGGGGAGCGGGCCCCCTACAATGAGCAGTTCTTC. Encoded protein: CASRGLGERAPYNEQFF.

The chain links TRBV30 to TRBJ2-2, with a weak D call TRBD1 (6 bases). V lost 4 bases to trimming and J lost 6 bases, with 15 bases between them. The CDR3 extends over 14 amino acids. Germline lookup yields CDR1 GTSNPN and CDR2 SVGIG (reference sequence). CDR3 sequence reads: CAWTRRGDPGELFF. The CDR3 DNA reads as TGTGCCTGGACCCGCAGGGGCGATCCCGGGGAGCTGTTTTTT.

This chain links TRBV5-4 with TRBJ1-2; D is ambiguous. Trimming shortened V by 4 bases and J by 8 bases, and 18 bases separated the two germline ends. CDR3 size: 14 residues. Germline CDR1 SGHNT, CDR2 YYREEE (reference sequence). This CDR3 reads CASSDTGPVGGYTF. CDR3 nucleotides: TGTGCCAGCAGCGATACCGGGCCGGTTGGGGGCTACACCTTC.

The CDR3 DNA reads as TGTGCCATCAGCCCCCTCCCCCCCCAAGCTTTCTTT. Encoded protein: CAISPLPPQAFF. The chain employs TRBV10-3 and TRBJ1-1; unclear D gene. The CDR3 extends over 12 amino acids. Germline V CDR1 and CDR2: ENHRY, SYGVKD. Trimming stripped 6 bases from V and 9 bases from J, with 14 bases between.

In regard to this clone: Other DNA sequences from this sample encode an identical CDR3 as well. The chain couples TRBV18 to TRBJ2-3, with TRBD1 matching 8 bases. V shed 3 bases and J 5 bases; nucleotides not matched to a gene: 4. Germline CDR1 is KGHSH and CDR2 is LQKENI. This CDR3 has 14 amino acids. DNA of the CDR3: TGTGCCAGCTCACCGGGGACAGGCGGAGATACGCAGTATTTT. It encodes CASSPGTGGDTQYF.

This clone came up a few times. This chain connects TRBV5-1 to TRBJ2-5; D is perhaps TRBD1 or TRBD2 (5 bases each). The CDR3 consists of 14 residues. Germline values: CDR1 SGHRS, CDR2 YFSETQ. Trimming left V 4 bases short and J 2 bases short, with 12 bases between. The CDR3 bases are TGCGCCAGCAGCCGTGGGACGGATCAAGAGACCCAGTACTTC. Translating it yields CASSRGTDQETQYF.

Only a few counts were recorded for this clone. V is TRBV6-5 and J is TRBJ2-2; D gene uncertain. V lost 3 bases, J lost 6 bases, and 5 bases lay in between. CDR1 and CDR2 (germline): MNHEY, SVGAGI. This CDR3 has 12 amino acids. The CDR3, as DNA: TGTGCCAGCAGTTATCAGCCCGGGGAGCTGTTTTTT. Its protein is CASSYQPGELFF.

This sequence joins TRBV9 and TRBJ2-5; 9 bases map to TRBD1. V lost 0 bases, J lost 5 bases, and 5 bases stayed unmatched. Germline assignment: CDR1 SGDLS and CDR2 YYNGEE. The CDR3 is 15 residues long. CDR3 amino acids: CASSVETGGGETQYF. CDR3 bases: TGTGCCAGCAGCGTAGAGACAGGGGGTGGGGAGACCCAGTACTTC. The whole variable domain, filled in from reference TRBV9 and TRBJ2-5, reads DSGVTQTPKHLITATGQRVTLRCSPRSGDLSVYWYQQSLDQGLQFLIQYYNGEERAKGNILERFSAQQFPDLHSELNLSSLELGDSALYFCASSVETGGGETQYFGPGTRLLVL.

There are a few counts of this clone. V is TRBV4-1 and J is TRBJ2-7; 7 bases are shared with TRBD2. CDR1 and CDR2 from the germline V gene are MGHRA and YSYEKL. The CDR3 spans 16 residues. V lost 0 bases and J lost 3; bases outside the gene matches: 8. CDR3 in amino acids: CASSQDDRGVGYEQYF. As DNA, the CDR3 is TGCGCCAGCAGCCAAGACGATCGGGGGGTGGGCTACGAGCAGTACTTC.

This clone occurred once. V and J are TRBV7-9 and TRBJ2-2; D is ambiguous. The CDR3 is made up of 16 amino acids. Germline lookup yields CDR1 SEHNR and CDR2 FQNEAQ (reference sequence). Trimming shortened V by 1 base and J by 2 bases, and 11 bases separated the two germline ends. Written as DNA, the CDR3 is TGTGCCAGCAGCTTAGGTCCAGCAACAAACACCGGGGAGCTGTTTTTT. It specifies CASSLGPATNTGELFF.

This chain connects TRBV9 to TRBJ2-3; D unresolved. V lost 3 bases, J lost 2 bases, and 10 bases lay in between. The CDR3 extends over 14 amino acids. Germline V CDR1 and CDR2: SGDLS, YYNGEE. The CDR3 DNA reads TGTGCCAGCAGCGCGGCTTGGGACACAGATACGCAGTATTTT. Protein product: CASSAAWDTDTQYF.

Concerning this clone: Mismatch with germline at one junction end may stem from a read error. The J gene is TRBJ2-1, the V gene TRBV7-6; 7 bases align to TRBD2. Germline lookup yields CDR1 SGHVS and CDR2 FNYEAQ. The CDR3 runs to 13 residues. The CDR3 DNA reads TGTGCCAGCAGCTTAGGGCGGGAGTTTGAGCACTTCTTC. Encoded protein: CASSLGREFEHFF.

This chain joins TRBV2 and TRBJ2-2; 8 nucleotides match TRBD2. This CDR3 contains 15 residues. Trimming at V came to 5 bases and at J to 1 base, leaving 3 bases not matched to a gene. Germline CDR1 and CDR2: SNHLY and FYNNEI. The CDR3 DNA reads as TGTGCCAGCAGTCGAAGCGGGGGGAACACCGGGGAGCTGTTTTTT. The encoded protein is CASSRSGGNTGELFF.

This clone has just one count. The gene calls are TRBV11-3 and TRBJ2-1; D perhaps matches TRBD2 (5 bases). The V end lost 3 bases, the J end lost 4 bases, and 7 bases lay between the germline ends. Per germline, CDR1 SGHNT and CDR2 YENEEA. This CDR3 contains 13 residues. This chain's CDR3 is CASSLSGYNEQFF. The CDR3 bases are TGTGCCAGCAGCTTGAGCGGATACAATGAGCAGTTCTTC.